This T cell receptor beta chain comes out of a study of cytomegalovirus exposure and HLA in healthy donors. For the study at large: A later analysis reported the same platform for the roughly 110 validation repertoires and the roughly 700 first-cohort repertoires.

Notes on this clone: Antigen: not known.

The CDR3 is 14 residues long. The J segment lost 1 base and the V segment lost 5 bases, leaving 1 base of the junction unmatched. Germline CDR1 reads MNHEY; CDR2 reads SVGAGI. Findings of the study overall: Cytomegalovirus association was listed for 164 TCR beta chains. A later analysis found first-cohort TCR clusters tended to co-occur in the 90 to 150 validation repertoires. Many donors carried some public TCRs, although rarity characterized most TCR sequences.

The protocol was immunoSEQ multiplex PCR, while the TCRdb copy is restricted to in-frame clones and leaves out a portion. The sample records 60,000 to 70,000 clones, roughly 91% being singletons. The sequence was collected from a woman under 30 in good health and CMV-seronegative. Sequences were obtained from PBMCs. This chain uses TRBV6-5 with TRBJ2-1, with 8 bases fitting TRBD1. The CDR3 here is CASSRDRSYNEQFF. The CDR3 DNA reads as TGTGCCAGCAGTCGGGACAGGTCCTACAATGAGCAGTTCTTC.